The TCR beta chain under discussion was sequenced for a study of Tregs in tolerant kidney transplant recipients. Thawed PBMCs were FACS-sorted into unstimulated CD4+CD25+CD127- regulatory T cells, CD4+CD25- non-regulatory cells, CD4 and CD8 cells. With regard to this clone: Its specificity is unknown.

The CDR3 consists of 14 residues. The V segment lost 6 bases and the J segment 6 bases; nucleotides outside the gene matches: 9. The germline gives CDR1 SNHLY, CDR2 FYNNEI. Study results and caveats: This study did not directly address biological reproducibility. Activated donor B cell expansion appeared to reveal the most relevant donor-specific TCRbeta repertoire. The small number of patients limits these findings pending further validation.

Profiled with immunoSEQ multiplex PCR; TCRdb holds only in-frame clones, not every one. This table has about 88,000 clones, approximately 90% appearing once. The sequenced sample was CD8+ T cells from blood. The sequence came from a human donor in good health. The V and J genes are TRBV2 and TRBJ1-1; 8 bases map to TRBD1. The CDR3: CASRTPGGMAEAFF. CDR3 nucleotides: TGTGCCAGCAGAACCCCAGGGGGCATGGCTGAAGCTTTCTTT. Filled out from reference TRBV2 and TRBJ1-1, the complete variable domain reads EPEVTQTPSHQVTQMGQEVILRCVPISNHLYFYWYRQILGQKVEFLVSFYNNEISEKSEIFDDQFSVERPDGSNFTLKIRSTKLEDSAMYFCASRTPGGMAEAFFGQGTRLTVV.